This T cell receptor (beta chain) was identified in a study of CD8 T cells in Susac syndrome. Roughly 0.45 to 1 ug RNA was reverse transcribed with random hexamers. TCRdb ran MiXCR on the immunoSEQ multiplex PCR reads and lists one entry per CDR3 protein. The sample carries around 50,000 distinct CDR3 sequences, 90% to 95% recorded once. Deletions cut 7 bases from V and 6 bases from J, with 16 bases between. The CDR3 contains 14 residues. CDR1 and CDR2 (germline): MNHEY, SVGAGI. The sequenced sample was CD8+ T cells from PBMCs. The V gene is TRBV6-5, the J gene TRBJ1-5; D is perhaps TRBD1 (6 bases). The sequence was obtained from a human donor in good health. CDR3 loop: CASKSGVDGQPQHF. The CDR3 region has the DNA TGTGCCAGCAAGTCAGGGGTTGATGGTCAGCCCCAGCATTTT.